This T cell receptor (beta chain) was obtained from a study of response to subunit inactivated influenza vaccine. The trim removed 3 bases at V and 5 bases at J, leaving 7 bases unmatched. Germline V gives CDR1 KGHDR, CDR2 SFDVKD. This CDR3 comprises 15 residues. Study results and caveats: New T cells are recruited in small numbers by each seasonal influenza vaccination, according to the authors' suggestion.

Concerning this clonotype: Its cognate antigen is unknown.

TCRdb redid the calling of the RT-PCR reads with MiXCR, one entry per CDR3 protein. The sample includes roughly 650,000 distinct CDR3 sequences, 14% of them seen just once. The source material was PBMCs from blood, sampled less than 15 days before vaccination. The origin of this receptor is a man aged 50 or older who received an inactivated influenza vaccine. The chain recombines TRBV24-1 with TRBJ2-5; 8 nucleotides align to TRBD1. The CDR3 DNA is TGTGCCACCAGTGATCCCAGGGGGCCGGGGGAGACCCAGTACTTC. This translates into CATSDPRGPGETQYF.